This TCR beta chain was sequenced in a study of TIL therapy for anti-PD-1-resistant metastatic lung cancer. For the study at large: Tumors had a median PD-L1 proportion score of 4.5% to 7%. Half of patients were current or former smokers. Findings of the study overall: This highly selected cohort may not generalize to typical lung cancer patients.

For this clone: Its antigen is currently unknown.

Per germline, CDR1 SGHDT and CDR2 YYEEEE. The trim removed 2 bases at V and 8 bases at J, leaving 9 bases unmatched. This CDR3 spans 14 amino acids. Time point specified: pre-treatment sample, taken before nivolumab and TIL therapy. The libraries were made with immunoSEQ v3. Clones were sequenced by immunoSEQ multiplex PCR, and TCRdb holds only the in-frame ones, with some missing. In the table there are 55,000 to 70,000 clones, around 90% of which are singletons. This rearrangement joins TRBV5-6 to TRBJ1-2; the match to TRBD1 covers 7 bases. The receptor's source is a person between 25 and 80 years old with non-small cell lung cancer. Sequencing used blood, obtained at baseline. The DNA for the CDR3 is TGTGCCAGCAGCTTACCGGGACAGATGAGAGGCTACACCTTC. It is translated as CASSLPGQMRGYTF.